Sequencing of this T cell receptor (beta chain) was carried out in a study of T cell responses to AZD1222 COVID-19 vaccine. The method was immunoSEQ multiplex PCR; TCRdb's version includes in-frame clones alone and lacks a portion of them. The top ten clones hold around 0.97% of a sample with over 150,000 clones, 90% to 95% of them seen once. Germline loops: CDR1 SGHTA, CDR2 FQGNSA. With 6 bases removed from V and 8 bases from J, the gap between germline ends came to 8 bases. CDR3 size: 11 residues. The receptor's source is an adult who received the MenACWY meningococcal vaccine as a control. The material sequenced was peripheral blood, taken 28 days after the second dose of the MenACWY control vaccine. The chain combines TRBV7-2 with TRBJ1-3, with D uncertain. The CDR3 DNA follows: TGTGCCAGCAGTATTGGGGACACCATATATTTT. As protein: CASSIGDTIYF.